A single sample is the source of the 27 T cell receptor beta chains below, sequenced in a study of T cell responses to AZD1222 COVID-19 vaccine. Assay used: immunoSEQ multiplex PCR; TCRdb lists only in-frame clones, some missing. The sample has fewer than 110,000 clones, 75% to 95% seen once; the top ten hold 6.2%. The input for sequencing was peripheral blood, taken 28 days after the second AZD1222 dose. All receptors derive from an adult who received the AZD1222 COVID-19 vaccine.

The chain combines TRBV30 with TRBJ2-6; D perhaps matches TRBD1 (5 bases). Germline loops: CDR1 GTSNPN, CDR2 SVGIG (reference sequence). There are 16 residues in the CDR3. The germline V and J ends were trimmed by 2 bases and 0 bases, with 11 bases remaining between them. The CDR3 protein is CAWSPTTVSGANVLTF. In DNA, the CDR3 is TGTGCCTGGAGTCCTACGACAGTCTCTGGGGCCAACGTCCTGACTTTC. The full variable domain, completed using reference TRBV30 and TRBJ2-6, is SQTIHQWPATLVQPVGSPLSLECTVEGTSNPNLYWYRQAAGRGLQLLFYSVGIGQISSEVPQNLSASRPQDRQFILSSKKLLLSDSGFYLCAWSPTTVSGANVLTFGAGSRLTVL.

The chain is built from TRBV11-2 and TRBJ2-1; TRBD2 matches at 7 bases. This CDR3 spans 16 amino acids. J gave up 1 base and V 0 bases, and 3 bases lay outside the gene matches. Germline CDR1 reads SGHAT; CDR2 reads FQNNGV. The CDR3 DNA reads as TGTGCCAGCAGCTTAGATATGGGGGGGTCCTACAATGAGCAGTTCTTC. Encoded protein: CASSLDMGGSYNEQFF.

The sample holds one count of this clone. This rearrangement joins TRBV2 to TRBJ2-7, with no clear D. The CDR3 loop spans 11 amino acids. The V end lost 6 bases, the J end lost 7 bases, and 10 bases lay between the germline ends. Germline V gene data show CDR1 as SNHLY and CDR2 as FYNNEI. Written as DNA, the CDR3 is TGTGCCAGCAGGGGAAGGGTGGAGCAGTACTTC. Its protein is CASRGRVEQYF. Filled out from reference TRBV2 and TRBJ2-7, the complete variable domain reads EPEVTQTPSHQVTQMGQEVILRCVPISNHLYFYWYRQILGQKVEFLVSFYNNEISEKSEIFDDQFSVERPDGSNFTLKIRSTKLEDSAMYFCASRGRVEQYFGPGTRLTVT.

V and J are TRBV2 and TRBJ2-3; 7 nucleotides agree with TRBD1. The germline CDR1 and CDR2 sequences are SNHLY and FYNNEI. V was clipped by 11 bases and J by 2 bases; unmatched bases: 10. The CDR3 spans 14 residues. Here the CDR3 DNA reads TGTGCCTCTCAACCCGGGACAGCCACAGATACGCAGTATTTT. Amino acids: CASQPGTATDTQYF.

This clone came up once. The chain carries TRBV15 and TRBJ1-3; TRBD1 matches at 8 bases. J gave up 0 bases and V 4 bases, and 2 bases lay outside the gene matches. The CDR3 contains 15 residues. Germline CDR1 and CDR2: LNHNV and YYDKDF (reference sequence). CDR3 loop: CATSTGGSSGNTIYF. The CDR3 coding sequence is TGTGCCACCAGCACAGGGGGCAGCTCTGGAAACACCATATATTTT.

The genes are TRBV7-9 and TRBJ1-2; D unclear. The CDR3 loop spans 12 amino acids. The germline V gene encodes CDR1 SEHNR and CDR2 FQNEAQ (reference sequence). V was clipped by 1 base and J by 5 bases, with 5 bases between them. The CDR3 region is CASSLEAYGYTF. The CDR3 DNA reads TGTGCCAGCAGCTTAGAGGCTTATGGCTACACCTTC.

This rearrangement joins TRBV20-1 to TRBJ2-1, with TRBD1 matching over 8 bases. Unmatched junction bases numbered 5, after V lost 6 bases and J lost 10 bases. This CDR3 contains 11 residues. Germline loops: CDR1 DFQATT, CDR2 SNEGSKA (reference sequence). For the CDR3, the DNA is TGCAGTGCATCCGGGACAGGAGAGCAGTTCTTC. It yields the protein CSASGTGEQFF.

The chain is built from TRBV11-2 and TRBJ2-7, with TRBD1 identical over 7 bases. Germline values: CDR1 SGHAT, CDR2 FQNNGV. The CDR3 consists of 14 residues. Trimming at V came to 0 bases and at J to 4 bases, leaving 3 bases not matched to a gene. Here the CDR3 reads CASSLEAGGYEQYF. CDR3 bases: TGTGCCAGCAGCTTAGAGGCAGGGGGATACGAGCAGTACTTC.

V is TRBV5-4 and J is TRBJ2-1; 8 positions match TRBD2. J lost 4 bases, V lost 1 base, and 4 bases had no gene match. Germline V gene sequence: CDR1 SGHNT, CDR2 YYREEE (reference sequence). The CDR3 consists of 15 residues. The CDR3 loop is CASSLSTSGYNEQFF. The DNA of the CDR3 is TGTGCCAGCAGCTTGAGTACTAGCGGTTACAATGAGCAGTTCTTC.

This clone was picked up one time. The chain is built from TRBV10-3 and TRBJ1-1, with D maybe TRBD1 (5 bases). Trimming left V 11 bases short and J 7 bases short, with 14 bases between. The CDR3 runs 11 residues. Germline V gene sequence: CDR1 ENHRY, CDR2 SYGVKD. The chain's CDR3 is CASREGIEAFF. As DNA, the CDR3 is TGTGCCTCTAGGGAGGGGATTGAAGCTTTCTTT.

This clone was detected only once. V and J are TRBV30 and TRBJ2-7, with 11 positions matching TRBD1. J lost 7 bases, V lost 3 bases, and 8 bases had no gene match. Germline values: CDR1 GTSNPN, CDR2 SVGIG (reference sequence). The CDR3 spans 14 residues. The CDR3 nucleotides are TGTGCCTGGAGGAGGGACAGGGGGGACCCGGAGCAGTACTTC. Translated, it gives CAWRRDRGDPEQYF.

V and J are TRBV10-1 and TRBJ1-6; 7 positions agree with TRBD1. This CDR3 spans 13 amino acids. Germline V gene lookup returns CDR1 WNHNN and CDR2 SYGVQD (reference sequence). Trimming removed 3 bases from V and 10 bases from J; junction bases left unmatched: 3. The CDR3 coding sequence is TGCGCCAGCAGTGAATACAGGGGATCACCCCTCCACTTT. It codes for CASSEYRGSPLHF.

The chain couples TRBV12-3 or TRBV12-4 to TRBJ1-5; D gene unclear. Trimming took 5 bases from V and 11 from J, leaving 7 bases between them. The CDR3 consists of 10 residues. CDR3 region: CASSPYAQHF. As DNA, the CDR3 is TGTGCCAGCAGTCCATACGCCCAGCATTTT.

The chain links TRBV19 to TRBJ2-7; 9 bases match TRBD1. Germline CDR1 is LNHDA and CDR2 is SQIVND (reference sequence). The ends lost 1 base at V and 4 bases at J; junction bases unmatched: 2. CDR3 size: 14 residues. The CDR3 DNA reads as TGTGCCAGTAGTATAGTAGGGACAGGGTACGAGCAGTACTTC. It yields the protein CASSIVGTGYEQYF.

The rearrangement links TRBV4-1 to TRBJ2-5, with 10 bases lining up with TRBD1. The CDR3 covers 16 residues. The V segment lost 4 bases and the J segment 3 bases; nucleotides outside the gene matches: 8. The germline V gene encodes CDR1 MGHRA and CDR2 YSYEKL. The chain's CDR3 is CASSRAGTGDEETQYF. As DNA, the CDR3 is TGCGCCAGCAGCCGTGCAGGGACAGGGGATGAAGAGACCCAGTACTTC.

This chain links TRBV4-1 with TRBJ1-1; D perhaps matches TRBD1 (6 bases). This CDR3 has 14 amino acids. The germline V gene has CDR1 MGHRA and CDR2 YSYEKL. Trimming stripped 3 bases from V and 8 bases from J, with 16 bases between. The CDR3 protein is CASSHGDRSLEAFF. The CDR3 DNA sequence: TGCGCCAGCAGCCATGGAGACAGGAGTTTAGAAGCTTTCTTT.

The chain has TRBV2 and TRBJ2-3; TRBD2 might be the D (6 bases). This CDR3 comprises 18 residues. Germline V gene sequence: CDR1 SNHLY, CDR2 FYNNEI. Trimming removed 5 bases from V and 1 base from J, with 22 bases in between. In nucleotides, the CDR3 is TGTGCCAGCAGTCCCGGGAGACTCCGGACTTGGGGCACAGATACGCAGTATTTT. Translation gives CASSPGRLRTWGTDTQYF. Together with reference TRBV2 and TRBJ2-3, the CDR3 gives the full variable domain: EPEVTQTPSHQVTQMGQEVILRCVPISNHLYFYWYRQILGQKVEFLVSFYNNEISEKSEIFDDQFSVERPDGSNFTLKIRSTKLEDSAMYFCASSPGRLRTWGTDTQYFGPGTRLTVL.

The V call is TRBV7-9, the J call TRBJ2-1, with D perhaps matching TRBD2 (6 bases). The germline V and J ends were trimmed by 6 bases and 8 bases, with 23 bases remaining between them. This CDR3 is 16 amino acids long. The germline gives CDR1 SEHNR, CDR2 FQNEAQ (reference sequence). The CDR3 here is CASRPLPSLAIHEQFF. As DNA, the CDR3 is TGTGCCAGCAGACCCCTCCCTTCACTAGCTATCCATGAGCAGTTCTTC.

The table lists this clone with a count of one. The DNA of the CDR3 is TGCAGCTTCTGGGGGCGGGACTCGACTGATACGCAGTATTTT. This sequence encodes CSFWGRDSTDTQYF. The V and J genes are TRBV29-1 and TRBJ2-3; D tentatively reads TRBD1 or TRBD2 (6 bases each). V lost 8 bases, J lost 6 bases, and 21 bases lay in between. The germline V gene has CDR1 SQVTM and CDR2 ANQGSEA. This CDR3 spans 14 amino acids.

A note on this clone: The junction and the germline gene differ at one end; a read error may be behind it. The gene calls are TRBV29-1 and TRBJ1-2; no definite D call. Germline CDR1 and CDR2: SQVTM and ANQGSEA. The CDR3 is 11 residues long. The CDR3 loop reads CSVEKGPKLAF. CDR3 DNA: TGCAGCGTGGAAAAGGGCCCGAAACTGGCCTTC.

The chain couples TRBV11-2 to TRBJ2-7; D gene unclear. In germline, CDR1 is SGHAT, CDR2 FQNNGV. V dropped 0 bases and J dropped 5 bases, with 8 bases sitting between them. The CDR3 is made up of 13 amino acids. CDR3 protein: CASSLESAHEQYF. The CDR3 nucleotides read TGTGCCAGCAGCTTAGAGTCGGCTCACGAGCAGTACTTC.

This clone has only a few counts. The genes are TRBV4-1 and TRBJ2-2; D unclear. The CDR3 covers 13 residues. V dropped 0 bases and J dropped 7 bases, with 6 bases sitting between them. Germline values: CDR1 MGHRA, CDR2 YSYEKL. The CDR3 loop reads CASSQDQGGELFF. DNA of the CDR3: TGCGCCAGCAGCCAAGATCAAGGCGGGGAGCTGTTTTTT.

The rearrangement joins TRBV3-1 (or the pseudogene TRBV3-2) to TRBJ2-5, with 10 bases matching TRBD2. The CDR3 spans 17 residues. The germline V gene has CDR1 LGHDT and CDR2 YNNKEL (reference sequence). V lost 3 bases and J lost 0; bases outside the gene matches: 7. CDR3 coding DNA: TGTGCCAGCAGCCAGGGGGGGACTAGCGCGTACCAAGAGACCCAGTACTTC. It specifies CASSQGGTSAYQETQYF.

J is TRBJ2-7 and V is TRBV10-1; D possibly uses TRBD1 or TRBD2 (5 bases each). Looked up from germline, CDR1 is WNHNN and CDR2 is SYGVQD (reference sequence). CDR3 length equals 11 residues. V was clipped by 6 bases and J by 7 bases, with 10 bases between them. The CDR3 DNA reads TGCGCCAGCAGCGGGGACGGAGAGCAGTACTTC. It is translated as CASSGDGEQYF.

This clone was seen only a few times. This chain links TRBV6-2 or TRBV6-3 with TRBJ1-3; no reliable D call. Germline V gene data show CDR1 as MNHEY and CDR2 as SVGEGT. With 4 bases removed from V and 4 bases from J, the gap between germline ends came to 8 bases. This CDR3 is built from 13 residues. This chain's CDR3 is CASSWSYGNTIYF. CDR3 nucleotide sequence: TGTGCCAGCAGTTGGTCATACGGAAACACCATATATTTT.

CDR3 protein: CASRPGAAGYGYTF. CDR3 nucleotides: TGTGCCAGCAGACCCGGGGCCGCGGGCTATGGCTACACCTTC. The V and J genes are TRBV28 and TRBJ1-2; a weak D match, TRBD1 (5 bases). With 6 bases removed from V and 4 bases from J, the gap between germline ends came to 15 bases. This CDR3 has 14 amino acids. From germline, CDR1 is MDHEN and CDR2 SYDVKM.

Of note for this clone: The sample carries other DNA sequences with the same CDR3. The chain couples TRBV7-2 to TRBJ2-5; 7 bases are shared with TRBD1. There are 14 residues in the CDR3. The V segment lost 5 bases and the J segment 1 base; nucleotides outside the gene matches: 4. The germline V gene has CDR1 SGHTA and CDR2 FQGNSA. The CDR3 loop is CASSLRGRQETQYF. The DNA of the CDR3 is TGTGCCAGCAGCCTGAGGGGGCGCCAAGAGACCCAGTACTTC.